The rows below give T cell receptor beta chains drawn from one sample of a study of cytomegalovirus exposure and HLA in healthy donors. Only in-frame clones appear in the TCRdb table, and some are missing; sequencing was by immunoSEQ multiplex PCR. This table holds some 120,000 clones. Sequenced material: PBMCs. Every receptor here comes from a woman aged 60-70 years in good health and CMV-seronegative. CDR3s include the opening cysteine and the closing phenylalanine or tryptophan. Each record gives: J gene, D gene, V gene, CDR3 protein, CDR3 DNA. A D gene is named only where the DNA matches it firmly.

>TRBJ2-1|TRBD2|TRBV19
CASARTSGGVYNEQFF
TGTGCCAGTGCCAGGACTAGCGGGGGGGTTTACAATGAGCAGTTCTTC
>TRBJ1-4|NA|TRBV7-9
CASSPVLAEKLFF
TGTGCCAGCAGCCCTGTTCTGGCTGAAAAACTGTTTTTT
>TRBJ1-3|NA|TRBV25-1
CASTSAGNTIYF
TGTGCCAGCACCTCCGCTGGAAACACCATATATTTT
>TRBJ2-5|NA|TRBV30
CAWGPKETQYF
TGTGCCTGGGGGCCGAAAGAGACCCAGTACTTC
>TRBJ1-3|TRBD1|TRBV6-1
CASSGGRGLGNTIYF
TGTGCCAGCAGTGGGGGAAGGGGGCTTGGAAACACCATATATTTT
>TRBJ2-1|TRBD1|TRBV18
CASSPMGDRSYNEQFF
TGTGCCAGCTCGCCGATGGGGGACAGGTCCTACAATGAGCAGTTCTTC
>TRBJ2-2|NA|TRBV11-2
CASSFGTDSANTGELFF
TGTGCCAGCAGCTTCGGGACTGATTCCGCGAACACCGGGGAGCTGTTTTTT
>TRBJ1-2|TRBD1|TRBV6-4
CASSPRSFDRGGYTF
TGTGCCAGCAGTCCCCGCTCGTTTGACAGGGGAGGCTACACCTTC
>TRBJ1-5|TRBD1|TRBV5-1
CASSPGTGNQPQHF
TGCGCCAGCAGCCCAGGGACAGGCAATCAGCCCCAGCATTTT
>TRBJ2-7|NA|TRBV5-1
CASSIQGYEQYF
TGCGCCAGCAGCATACAGGGCTACGAGCAGTACTTC
>TRBJ2-1|TRBD2|TRBV14
CASSQAGLAGGYNEQFF
TGTGCCAGCAGCCAAGCTGGACTAGCGGGGGGCTACAATGAGCAGTTCTTC
>TRBJ1-5|NA|TRBV2
CASSEYSNQPQHF
TGTGCCAGCAGTGAATATAGCAATCAGCCCCAGCATTTT
>TRBJ1-6|NA|TRBV5-8
CASSFGGAHNSPLHF
TGTGCCAGCAGCTTCGGGGGGGCGCATAATTCACCCCTCCACTTT
>TRBJ1-1|NA|TRBV9
CASSVASTSTEAFF
TGTGCCAGCAGCGTAGCTTCGACATCCACTGAAGCTTTCTTT
>TRBJ2-1|NA|TRBV2
CASTAERSYNEQFF
TGTGCCAGCACTGCGGAACGATCCTACAATGAGCAGTTCTTC
>TRBJ1-1|TRBD1|TRBV28
CASSSLLDRAITEAFF
TGTGCCAGCAGCTCCCTTCTGGACAGGGCGATCACTGAAGCTTTCTTT
>TRBJ2-7|NA|TRBV10-1
CAPPSGRNLRGRWVYEQYF
TGCGCCCCCCCTTCGGGTCGGAACCTTCGAGGTCGATGGGTCTACGAGCAGTACTTC
>TRBJ1-2|TRBD1|TRBV2
CASSDGGTGGRGYTF
TGTGCCAGCAGTGACGGGGGGACAGGGGGACGTGGCTACACCTTC
>TRBJ1-5|NA|TRBV6-5
CASSYSSGVAEPQHF
TGTGCCAGCAGTTACTCGAGCGGGGTTGCCGAGCCCCAGCATTTT
>TRBJ1-2|NA|TRBV6-1
CASSGGQPFYGYTF
TGTGCCAGCAGCGGGGGGCAACCTTTCTATGGCTACACCTTC
>TRBJ1-4|NA|TRBV7-8
CASSFEAGEKLFF
TGTGCCAGCAGCTTTGAGGCCGGGGAAAAACTGTTTTTT
>TRBJ2-7|TRBD1|TRBV27
CASSSSQGFYEQYF
TGTGCCAGCAGTTCCTCACAGGGGTTCTACGAGCAGTACTTC
>TRBJ2-7|TRBD1|TRBV30
CAWSVLVTGGFYEQYF
TGTGCCTGGAGTGTTTTAGTGACAGGGGGCTTCTATGAGCAGTACTTC
>TRBJ1-1|NA|TRBV6-1
CASSLRNTEAFF
TGTGCCAGCAGCCTAAGGAACACTGAAGCTTTCTTT
>TRBJ2-3|TRBD1|TRBV5-5
CASSTGTGGTDTQYF
TGTGCCAGCAGCACGGGGACAGGGGGCACAGATACGCAGTATTTT
>TRBJ2-2|NA|TRBV9
CASSVAVRDTGELFF
TGTGCCAGCAGCGTAGCTGTCCGGGATACCGGGGAGCTGTTTTTT
>TRBJ1-1|NA|TRBV5-4
CASSPGLDEEAFF
TGTGCCAGCAGCCCCGGACTGGATGAGGAAGCTTTCTTT